The 6 T cell receptor beta chains below all came from one sample that was sequenced in a study of T cells after yellow fever vaccination. TCRdb ran MiXCR on the 5' RACE reads and lists one entry per CDR3 protein. Altogether hundreds of thousands of distinct CDR3 sequences are present, about 12% being singletons, with the ten largest covering 14% to 15%. The sample consisted of PBMCs, taken on the day of the yellow fever booster vaccination. All receptors come from a man aged 25-40 years who received the YFV17D yellow fever vaccine.

This chain joins TRBV6-1 and TRBJ2-7; D may match TRBD1 or TRBD2 (5 bases each). There are 17 residues in the CDR3. Germline CDR1 is MNHNS and CDR2 is SASEGT. V gave up 6 bases and J gave up 6 bases, with 27 bases separating them. The CDR3 reads CASRRSYRDLGRSEQYF. The CDR3 DNA reads TGTGCCAGCAGGAGAAGTTACCGGGACCTAGGACGCTCCGAGCAGTACTTC.

This clonotype was seen a handful of times. The J gene is TRBJ2-3, the V gene TRBV5-1; D possibly corresponds to TRBD1 (6 bases). This CDR3 has 14 residues. The germline gives CDR1 SGHRS, CDR2 YFSETQ. Trimming removed 5 bases from V and 2 bases from J, with 12 bases in between. This CDR3 reads CASSGQRPTDTQYF. The CDR3 DNA reads as TGCGCCAGCAGTGGACAGCGGCCCACAGATACGCAGTATTTT.

This clonotype was picked up many times. Germline is not matched at one junction end, which may reflect a read error. This chain connects TRBV5-1 to TRBJ2-1; 10 nucleotides agree with TRBD2. The germline CDR1 and CDR2 sequences are SGHRS and YFSETQ. The CDR3 runs 11 residues. Here the CDR3 DNA reads TGCGCCAGCAGCGGCACTAGCGGGACTATCTTC. Translating gives CASSGTSGTIF.

This clonotype was counted between two and nine times. The gene calls are TRBV5-1 and TRBJ2-1; TRBD1 matches at 8 bases. The CDR3 sequence is 16 residues long. Germline V lookup: CDR1 SGHRS, CDR2 YFSETQ. V dropped 0 bases and J dropped 6; count of bases not matched to a gene: 8. The CDR3 nucleotides read TGCGCCAGCAGCTTGGAAGGGACAGGTGTGCTCAATGAGCAGTTCTTC. Translated, it gives CASSLEGTGVLNEQFF.

This clonotype has only one observation. One junction end disagrees with the germline gene, perhaps due to a read error. This sequence joins TRBV7-8 and TRBJ2-1, with TRBD2 matching 10 bases. This CDR3 contains 15 residues. The germline V gene has CDR1 SGHVS and CDR2 FQNEAQ. The CDR3 reads CASSSGTSDYNEQFF. CDR3 DNA: TGCGCCAGCAGCTCCGGGACTAGCGATTACAATGAGCAGTTCTTC. Together with reference TRBV7-8 and TRBJ2-1, the CDR3 gives the full variable domain: GAGVSQSPRYKVAKRGQDVALRCDPISGHVSLFWYQQALGQGPEFLTYFQNEAQLDKSGLPSDRFFAERPEGSVSTLKIQRTQQEDSAVYLCASSSGTSDYNEQFFGPGTRLTVL.

The rearrangement joins TRBV20-1 to TRBJ1-2; D unclear. This CDR3 comprises 13 residues. V gave up 7 bases and J gave up 5 bases, with 17 bases separating them. Germline V CDR1 and CDR2: DFQATT, SNEGSKA (reference sequence). CDR3 region: CSGLREREYGYTF. CDR3 bases: TGCAGTGGCCTGCGGGAGAGGGAGTATGGCTACACCTTC.